Below are 21 T cell receptor beta chains sequenced from a single sample in a study of blood T cell repertoires in COVID-19. Profiling relied on immunoSEQ multiplex PCR, and the TCRdb table lists in-frame clones only, not all of them. The sample lists roughly 150,000 clones, around 84% seen once, with approximately 5.4% in the top ten. Material for sequencing was peripheral blood. These receptors were obtained from a woman in her forties or fifties with COVID-19, enrolled during active disease.

This clone was found a few times. The chain has TRBV10-3 and TRBJ1-2; 7 bases match TRBD1. V shed 6 bases and J 5 bases; nucleotides not matched to a gene: 6. The V gene's germline CDR1 is ENHRY and CDR2 SYGVKD. The CDR3 runs to 13 residues. The CDR3 DNA reads TGTGCCATCAGACGGGACAGCCAATATGGCTACACCTTC. Its protein is CAIRRDSQYGYTF.

This chain joins TRBV14 and TRBJ2-2; 11 positions agree with TRBD1. CDR1 and CDR2 (germline): SGHDN, FVKESK. The CDR3 runs 14 residues. V lost 4 bases and J lost 8; bases outside the gene matches: 3. Here the CDR3 reads CASSPDRGLGELFF. The DNA for the CDR3 is TGTGCCAGCAGCCCGGACAGGGGGCTGGGGGAGCTGTTTTTT.

The chain combines TRBV5-3 with TRBJ1-2; D unresolved. TRBV5-3 is designated an ORF whose function remains uncertain. Between the trimmed V and J ends, which lost 0 bases and 6 bases, there was a span of 3 bases. The CDR3 loop spans 11 amino acids. CDR3 nucleotide sequence: TGTGCCAGAAGCTTGGAGCATGGCTACACCTTC. It yields the protein CARSLEHGYTF.

The CDR3 DNA reads TGTGCCACCGGGGGGACGGGCTCTTTACAGCCCCAGCATTTT. Translating gives CATGGTGSLQPQHF. The V call is TRBV19, the J call TRBJ1-5, with D maybe TRBD1 (5 bases). Germline V gene data show CDR1 as LNHDA and CDR2 as SQIVND (reference sequence). Trimming removed 10 bases from V and 7 bases from J, with 20 bases in between. This CDR3 is built from 14 residues.

The chain has TRBV7-3 and TRBJ2-2; no definite D call. Germline V CDR1 and CDR2: SGHTA, FQGTGA. The germline V and J ends were trimmed by 5 bases and 5 bases, with 6 bases remaining between them. This CDR3 has 12 residues. The CDR3 DNA follows: TGTGCCAGCAGCCCTAGGACCGGGGAGCTGTTTTTT. As protein: CASSPRTGELFF.

This rearrangement joins TRBV5-6 to TRBJ2-1; weak D call: TRBD1 (5 bases). This CDR3 region has 15 residues. Trimming left V 0 bases short and J 2 bases short, with 9 bases between. The germline V gene encodes CDR1 SGHDT and CDR2 YYEEEE. CDR3 DNA sequence: TGTGCCAGCAGCTTGGAACAGGTGACCTACAATGAGCAGTTCTTC. This translates into CASSLEQVTYNEQFF.

V and J are TRBV30 and TRBJ1-6, with TRBD1 as a possible D gene (6 bases). Germline values: CDR1 GTSNPN, CDR2 SVGIG (reference sequence). This CDR3 is 13 amino acids long. V dropped 5 bases and J dropped 7 bases, with 12 bases sitting between them. CDR3 coding DNA: TGTGCCTGGGGCCGGGACAACAATTCACCCCTCCACTTT. Translating it yields CAWGRDNNSPLHF.

The chain uses TRBV28 and TRBJ2-4; D ambiguous. V was cut by 10 bases and J by 6 bases, with 10 bases left in between. CDR3 size: 11 residues. Looked up from germline, CDR1 is MDHEN and CDR2 is SYDVKM. This CDR3 reads CATERLNIQYF. DNA for the CDR3: TGTGCCACCGAGCGCCTAAACATTCAGTACTTC. The full variable domain, its missing parts supplied by reference TRBV28 and TRBJ2-4, is DVKVTQSSRYLVKRTGEKVFLECVQDMDHENMFWYRQDPGLGLRLIYFSYDVKMKEKGDIPEGYSVSREKKERFSLILESASTNQTSMYLCATERLNIQYFGAGTRLSVL.

The chain combines TRBV28 with TRBJ1-5; 9 nucleotides line up with TRBD1. V shed 3 bases, J shed 5 bases, and the junction held 5 bases outside the gene matches. The CDR3 loop spans 15 amino acids. Germline values: CDR1 MDHEN, CDR2 SYDVKM. CDR3 in amino acids: CASSLVTGGYQPQHF. Here the CDR3 DNA reads TGTGCCAGCAGTTTGGTGACAGGGGGTTATCAGCCCCAGCATTTT.

The CDR3 region is CAWSVVAGFSQFNSPLHF. CDR3 bases: TGTGCCTGGAGTGTAGTGGCAGGCTTCAGTCAATTCAATTCACCCCTCCACTTT. The chain uses TRBV30 and TRBJ1-6; D not resolved. CDR1 and CDR2 from the germline V gene are GTSNPN and SVGIG (reference sequence). Trimming took 0 bases from V and 7 from J, leaving 22 bases between them. The CDR3 spans 18 residues. The full variable domain, in which reference TRBV30 and TRBJ1-6 provide the parts outside the CDR3, is SQTIHQWPATLVQPVGSPLSLECTVEGTSNPNLYWYRQAAGRGLQLLFYSVGIGQISSEVPQNLSASRPQDRQFILSSKKLLLSDSGFYLCAWSVVAGFSQFNSPLHFGNGTRLTVT.

This clone was observed once. The chain couples TRBV27 to TRBJ1-4, with a possible D match to TRBD1 (6 bases). Germline loops: CDR1 MNHEY, CDR2 SMNVEV (reference sequence). Trimming took off 4 bases at V and 3 bases at J, with 9 bases between the two ends. CDR3 size: 14 residues. As DNA, the CDR3 is TGTGCCAGCAGTTGGACAGCCTCTAATGAAAAACTGTTTTTT. This encodes CASSWTASNEKLFF.

J is TRBJ2-3 and V is TRBV10-2; D may be TRBD2 (5 bases). Germline CDR1 and CDR2: WSHSY and SAAADI. The V end lost 2 bases, the J end lost 6 bases, and 12 bases lay between the germline ends. The CDR3 consists of 14 residues. The CDR3: CASSEGSGVDTQYF. In DNA form, the CDR3 reads TGCGCCAGCAGTGAGGGGAGCGGAGTGGATACGCAGTATTTT.

DNA of the CDR3: TGTGCCAGCAGCTTCCGGGACACGATGGGTTCACCCCTCCACTTT. It specifies CASSFRDTMGSPLHF. This rearrangement joins TRBV5-6 to TRBJ1-6; D might be TRBD1 (6 bases). Germline V gene sequence: CDR1 SGHDT, CDR2 YYEEEE. The CDR3 spans 15 residues. The V end lost 2 bases, the J end lost 9 bases, and 15 bases lay between the germline ends.

This chain links TRBV6-6 with TRBJ2-2, with 8 bases identical to TRBD1. CDR1 is MNHNY and CDR2 is SVGAGI in the germline V gene (reference sequence). This CDR3 comprises 15 residues. With 6 bases clipped from V and 4 bases from J, the junction kept 7 bases outside the gene matches. CDR3 protein: CASRPPGTGTGELFF. The CDR3 nucleotides read TGTGCCAGCAGGCCGCCCGGGACAGGCACCGGGGAGCTGTTTTTT.

The chain has TRBV30 and TRBJ1-3, with D unclear. The CDR3 totals 13 residues. Germline assignment: CDR1 GTSNPN and CDR2 SVGIG (reference sequence). The ends were cut back, 5 bases at V and 0 bases at J, with 8 bases in the middle. The CDR3 sequence: CAWSTGSGNTIYF. The CDR3 nucleotides read TGTGCCTGGTCGACGGGCTCTGGAAACACCATATATTTT.

The chain carries TRBV27 and TRBJ2-7, with D possibly matching TRBD2 (6 bases). Trimming shortened V by 2 bases and J by 2 bases, and 7 bases separated the two germline ends. The CDR3 extends over 13 amino acids. Germline assignment: CDR1 MNHEY and CDR2 SMNVEV (reference sequence). The CDR3 reads CASSLRGTYEQYF. CDR3 nucleotides: TGTGCCAGCAGTTTACGGGGGACCTACGAGCAGTACTTC.

The gene calls are TRBV18 and TRBJ2-7; D ambiguous. CDR1 and CDR2 (germline): KGHSH, LQKENI. The CDR3 totals 13 residues. Trimming pared 0 bases from V and 2 bases from J, leaving 5 bases between. The CDR3 sequence: CASSPPPPYEQYF. CDR3 nucleotides: TGTGCCAGCTCACCACCTCCTCCCTACGAGCAGTACTTC.

This clone was seen repeatedly, ten times or more. The CDR3 protein is CASSVDSSYEQYF. CDR3 nucleotide sequence: TGTGCCAGCAGCGTGGACAGCTCCTACGAGCAGTACTTC. This chain connects TRBV9 to TRBJ2-7; D possibly corresponds to TRBD1 (6 bases). Deletions cut 2 bases from V and 0 bases from J, with 6 bases between. Germline CDR1 and CDR2: SGDLS and YYNGEE. The CDR3 extends over 13 amino acids.

This clone was counted a single time. This sequence joins TRBV6-5 and TRBJ2-2; 7 bases map to TRBD2. CDR1 MNHEY and CDR2 SVGAGI come from the germline V gene. This CDR3 is 15 amino acids long. V trimming: 5 bases; J trimming: 0 bases; junction bases outside the gene matches: 3. The CDR3: CASSRAGANTGELFF. CDR3 coding DNA: TGTGCCAGCAGTCGGGCGGGGGCGAACACCGGGGAGCTGTTTTTT.

The chain recombines TRBV7-9 with TRBJ2-5; D might be TRBD1 (5 bases). Trimming took off 1 base at V and 5 bases at J, with 14 bases between the two ends. Germline lookup yields CDR1 SEHNR and CDR2 FQNEAQ (reference sequence). The CDR3 totals 15 residues. The chain's CDR3 is CASSLVDSTWETQYF. For the CDR3, the DNA is TGTGCCAGCAGCTTAGTAGACAGCACCTGGGAGACCCAGTACTTC.

The gene calls are TRBV21-1 and TRBJ2-5; TRBD2 is taken as the D call from the table, unchecked against the DNA. TRBV21-1 is a recognized pseudogene. The CDR3 is 12 residues long. In DNA form, the CDR3 reads TGTGCCAGCAGCACCTTCGGTCGGACCCAGTACTTC. Protein: CASSTFGRTQYF.